The 13 T cell receptor beta chains listed next were all sequenced from one sample in a study of OX40 agonist ivuxolimab in advanced cancers. Produced via immunoSEQ multiplex PCR; TCRdb's table is partial and in-frame only. Of around 27,000 clones in the sample, 75% to 95% were seen once. This specimen consisted of CD4+ or CD8+ T cells sorted from blood, obtained in a trial of the OX40 agonist ivuxolimab. These receptors were collected from an adult with an advanced solid tumor such as melanoma, head and neck, liver or kidney cancer.

This clone was detected only once. This chain connects TRBV5-1 to TRBJ2-2; 7 nucleotides align to TRBD2. Germline CDR1 reads SGHRS; CDR2 reads YFSETQ. J gave up 6 bases and V 0 bases, and 2 bases lay outside the gene matches. The CDR3 runs to 14 residues. The CDR3 protein is CASSLVGRAGELFF. The CDR3 DNA sequence: TGCGCCAGCAGCTTGGTGGGGAGGGCCGGGGAGCTGTTTTTT. Full variable domain (outside the CDR3, taken from reference TRBV5-1 and TRBJ2-2): KAGVTQTPRYLIKTRGQQVTLSCSPISGHRSVSWYQQTPGQGLQFLFEYFSETQRNKGNFPGRFSGRQFSNSRSEMNVSTLELGDSALYLCASSLVGRAGELFFGEGSRLTVL.

V is TRBV5-6 and J is TRBJ2-1; D gene uncertain. Germline values: CDR1 SGHDT, CDR2 YYEEEE. The CDR3 extends over 14 amino acids. The V and J ends lost 0 bases and 0 bases respectively, with 4 bases between them. In DNA form, the CDR3 reads TGTGCCAGCAGCTTGGGTAGCTCCTACAATGAGCAGTTCTTC. This codes for CASSLGSSYNEQFF.

The V and J genes are TRBV7-9 and TRBJ2-1; 11 bases fit TRBD2. J gave up 8 bases and V 4 bases, and 7 bases lay outside the gene matches. Looked up from germline, CDR1 is SEHNR and CDR2 is FQNEAQ (reference sequence). The CDR3 sequence is 15 residues long. CDR3 amino acids: CASSSLAGERYEQFF. The CDR3 bases are TGTGCCAGCAGCTCACTAGCGGGAGAGCGCTATGAGCAGTTCTTC.

The chain uses TRBV28 and TRBJ2-3; D is uncertain. The CDR3 has 14 amino acids. Trimming cost V 5 bases and J 4 bases, with 13 bases left between them. Germline CDR1 and CDR2: MDHEN and SYDVKM. The CDR3 region is CASSPVVSPDTQYF. In DNA form, the CDR3 reads TGTGCCAGCAGTCCAGTAGTCTCGCCAGATACGCAGTATTTT.

J is TRBJ1-1 and V is TRBV14; 7 bases match TRBD1. With V trimmed by 3 bases and J by 11 bases, 9 bases remained unmatched. CDR1 is SGHDN, CDR2 FVKESK, per germline. CDR3 length: 13 amino acids. CDR3 nucleotides: TGTGCCAGCAGCCATGCAGGGGGGGTGAGCGCTTTCTTT. Translation gives CASSHAGGVSAFF.

The chain couples TRBV5-1 to TRBJ1-4, with 9 bases identical to TRBD1. Germline V gene lookup returns CDR1 SGHRS and CDR2 YFSETQ. V shed 1 base, J shed 7 bases, and the junction held 8 bases outside the gene matches. The CDR3 is made up of 16 amino acids. The CDR3 DNA sequence: TGCGCCAGCAGCTTGTCGGGACAGGGAGGGACTGAAAAACTGTTTTTT. Translation: CASSLSGQGGTEKLFF.

The genes are TRBV29-1 and TRBJ2-5; TRBD1 matches 8 bases. V shed 1 base and J 5 bases; nucleotides not matched to a gene: 9. CDR1 is SQVTM and CDR2 is ANQGSEA in the germline V gene. This CDR3 is built from 15 residues. The CDR3 spells CSVEGSGQGGETQYF. In DNA form, the CDR3 reads TGCAGCGTTGAAGGGAGTGGACAGGGCGGTGAGACCCAGTACTTC.

V and J are TRBV11-3 and TRBJ2-7, with D hard to call. Trimming removed 2 bases at V and 6 bases at J, with 14 bases between. The CDR3 totals 14 residues. In germline, CDR1 is SGHNT, CDR2 YENEEA. CDR3 loop: CASSLYRSAGEQYF. CDR3 nucleotides: TGTGCCAGCAGCTTATATCGGTCGGCCGGCGAGCAGTACTTC.

This sequence joins TRBV28 and TRBJ2-5, with unresolved D. The germline V gene has CDR1 MDHEN and CDR2 SYDVKM. The V end lost 5 bases, the J end lost 6 bases, and 16 bases lay between the germline ends. This CDR3 is built from 14 residues. The CDR3 loop reads CASSPDRTGKTQYF. The CDR3 nucleotides are TGTGCCAGCAGTCCTGACCGAACCGGAAAGACCCAGTACTTC.

The chain combines TRBV7-9 with TRBJ1-2, with unresolved D. This CDR3 is built from 12 residues. In germline, CDR1 is SEHNR, CDR2 FQNEAQ (reference sequence). The V and J ends lost 1 base and 7 bases respectively, with 7 bases between them. In nucleotides, the CDR3 is TGTGCCAGCAGCTTAGGGTCCGTTGGCTACACCTTC. This gives the protein CASSLGSVGYTF. Full variable domain (missing parts from reference TRBV7-9 and TRBJ1-2): DTGVSQNPRHKITKRGQNVTFRCDPISEHNRLYWYRQTLGQGPEFLTYFQNEAQLEKSRLLSDRFSAERPKGSFSTLEIQRTEQGDSAMYLCASSLGSVGYTFGSGTRLTVV.

The J gene is TRBJ2-1, the V gene TRBV9; 10 nucleotides align to TRBD2. The CDR3 contains 21 residues. The V gene end was trimmed by 4 bases and the J gene end by 3 bases; junction bases not matched to a gene: 22. Per germline, CDR1 SGDLS and CDR2 YYNGEE. CDR3 sequence reads: CASSPYTPGLAGAKLYNEQFF. The CDR3 DNA follows: TGTGCCAGCAGCCCGTATACCCCGGGGCTAGCGGGGGCCAAACTCTACAATGAGCAGTTCTTC.

V and J are TRBV5-4 and TRBJ2-7; maybe TRBD1 (6 bases). The V end lost 4 bases, the J end lost 6 bases, and 14 bases lay between the germline ends. The CDR3 sequence is 13 residues long. Germline V gene data show CDR1 as SGHNT and CDR2 as YYREEE (reference sequence). The chain's CDR3 is CASSILTGPEQYF. DNA of the CDR3: TGTGCCAGCAGCATACTGACAGGCCCCGAGCAGTACTTC. Complete variable domain (other parts from reference TRBV5-4 and TRBJ2-7): ETGVTQSPTHLIKTRGQQVTLRCSSQSGHNTVSWYQQALGQGPQFIFQYYREEENGRGNFPPRFSGLQFPNYSSELNVNALELDDSALYLCASSILTGPEQYFGPGTRLTVT.

The chain recombines TRBV5-3 with TRBJ1-2, with D possibly being TRBD1 (6 bases). TRBV5-3 is known as an ORF, though its function is uncertain. V was clipped by 1 base and J by 7 bases, with 17 bases between them. The CDR3 covers 15 residues. The CDR3 spells CARSLRQEGVGGYTF. The CDR3 DNA is TGTGCCAGAAGCTTGAGGCAGGAGGGGGTCGGTGGCTACACCTTC.